Shown below are 32 T cell receptor beta chains from a single sample sequenced in a study of blood T cell repertoires in COVID-19. The protocol was immunoSEQ multiplex PCR, while the TCRdb copy is restricted to in-frame clones and leaves out a portion. The sample yields about 140,000 clones, around 83% seen once. Source material: peripheral blood. The receptors originated from a man aged 25-40 years with COVID-19, enrolled during active disease.

The V and J genes are TRBV25-1 and TRBJ1-4, with 7 bases matching TRBD1. The trim removed 9 bases at V and 8 bases at J, leaving 15 bases unmatched. Germline CDR1 reads MGHDK; CDR2 reads SYGVNS. The CDR3 spans 15 residues. The CDR3 sequence is CASGRGQNPGEKLFF. Here the CDR3 DNA reads TGTGCCAGTGGTCGGGGACAGAACCCCGGGGAAAAACTGTTTTTT. The full variable domain, with the rest looked up from reference TRBV25-1 and TRBJ1-4, is EADIYQTPRYLVIGTGKKITLECSQTMGHDKMYWYQQDPGMELHLIHYSYGVNSTEKGDLSSESTVSRIRTEHFPLTLESARPSHTSQYLCASGRGQNPGEKLFFGSGTQLSVL.

The chain has TRBV28 and TRBJ1-2; tentative D call: TRBD1 (6 bases). The germline CDR1 and CDR2 sequences are MDHEN and SYDVKM. The ends were cut back, 8 bases at V and 5 bases at J, with 15 bases in the middle. This CDR3 has 13 residues. Here the CDR3 DNA reads TGTGCCAGCGGATTGGACAGCAAGTATGGCTACACCTTC. It codes for CASGLDSKYGYTF.

For the CDR3, the DNA is TGTGCCAGTAGTAATAGCGGGAGGTCCACAGATACGCAGTATTTT. This translates into CASSNSGRSTDTQYF. This chain links TRBV19 with TRBJ2-3; the match to TRBD2 covers 10 bases. CDR3 length equals 15 residues. From germline, CDR1 is LNHDA and CDR2 SQIVND (reference sequence). Trimming cost V 4 bases and J 2 bases; bases outside gene matches: 3.

This clone was seen once. V gene TRBV28 combines with J gene TRBJ2-7; the D gene is possibly TRBD2 (7 bases). The CDR3 is 13 amino acids. V dropped 6 bases and J dropped 5 bases, with 14 bases sitting between them. Germline loops: CDR1 MDHEN, CDR2 SYDVKM. The CDR3 DNA sequence: TGTGCCAGCAGGGAAGGGGGGGCCGACGAGCAGTACTTC. Translating gives CASREGGADEQYF.

V usage is TRBV28 and J usage is TRBJ2-1; D is possibly TRBD2 (6 bases). V lost 2 bases, J lost 0 bases, and 8 bases lay in between. This CDR3 is built from 15 residues. Germline CDR1 reads MDHEN; CDR2 reads SYDVKM. This chain's CDR3 is CASSLAGLSYNEQFF. The CDR3, as DNA: TGTGCCAGCAGTTTAGCGGGGCTCTCCTACAATGAGCAGTTCTTC.

The chain links TRBV5-4 to TRBJ2-3; TRBD2 is a possible D gene (6 bases). The V and J ends lost 3 bases and 4 bases respectively, with 9 bases between them. This CDR3 has 13 amino acids. CDR1 and CDR2 from the germline V gene are SGHNT and YYREEE (reference sequence). The DNA of the CDR3 is TGTGCCAGCAGCTGGACGGGAGCAGATACGCAGTATTTT. It yields the protein CASSWTGADTQYF.

This clone was seen once. This chain joins TRBV6-5 and TRBJ2-7, with 9 bases aligning to TRBD1. The trim removed 7 bases at V and 1 base at J, leaving 8 bases unmatched. The CDR3 has 15 residues. Germline lookup yields CDR1 MNHEY and CDR2 SVGAGI. In DNA, the CDR3 is TGTGCCAGCACCCACACCGGGACAGGGTCCTACGAGCAGTACTTC. It specifies CASTHTGTGSYEQYF.

V is TRBV9 and J is TRBJ2-7, with 12 positions matching TRBD2. V lost 3 bases, J lost 2 bases, and 3 bases stayed unmatched. This CDR3 has 15 amino acids. CDR1 is SGDLS and CDR2 is YYNGEE in the germline V gene. The CDR3 DNA is TGTGCCAGCAGCGCCCCTAGCGGGAGGGCCTACGAGCAGTACTTC. Translated, it gives CASSAPSGRAYEQYF.

The genes are TRBV4-2 and TRBJ1-5; D unclear. Trimming took 0 bases from V and 7 from J, leaving 13 bases between them. There are 15 residues in the CDR3. The V gene's germline CDR1 is LGHNA and CDR2 YNFKEQ. CDR3 DNA sequence: TGTGCCAGCAGCCAAGATGGGCAGGTCCACCAGCCCCAGCATTTT. Translation gives CASSQDGQVHQPQHF.

The rearrangement joins TRBV13 to TRBJ2-7; 9 bases match TRBD1. The J segment lost 11 bases and the V segment lost 3 bases, leaving 2 bases of the junction unmatched. CDR3 length: 11 amino acids. Germline CDR1 reads PRHDT; CDR2 reads FYEKMQ (reference sequence). CDR3 amino acids: CASSLGTGKYF. The CDR3, as DNA: TGTGCCAGCAGCTTGGGGACAGGGAAGTACTTC. The whole variable domain, filled in from reference TRBV13 and TRBJ2-7, reads AAGVIQSPRHLIKEKRETATLKCYPIPRHDTVYWYQQGPGQDPQFLISFYEKMQSDKGSIPDRFSAQQFSDYHSELNMSSLELGDSALYFCASSLGTGKYFGPGTRLTVT.

The chain has TRBV30 and TRBJ1-2, with TRBD1 as a possible D gene (6 bases). The V end lost 1 base, the J end lost 8 bases, and 14 bases lay between the germline ends. The germline V gene encodes CDR1 GTSNPN and CDR2 SVGIG (reference sequence). This CDR3 has 13 residues. For the CDR3, the DNA is TGTGCCTGGAGTGCGGCCAGGGGCGCCGGCTACACCTTC. It specifies CAWSAARGAGYTF.

V is TRBV28 and J is TRBJ2-1, with 8 bases fitting TRBD2. V lost 7 bases to trimming and J lost 6 bases; unmatched junction nucleotides: 14. CDR1 and CDR2 (germline): MDHEN, SYDVKM. The CDR3 totals 16 residues. CDR3 coding DNA: TGTGCCAGCACCCTTGGGATGAGCGGGAGCCGCAATGAGCAGTTCTTC. This sequence encodes CASTLGMSGSRNEQFF.

The chain couples TRBV27 to TRBJ2-7; 8 positions agree with TRBD2. V shed 4 bases and J 6 bases; nucleotides not matched to a gene: 11. CDR1 is MNHEY and CDR2 is SMNVEV in the germline V gene (reference sequence). This CDR3 region has 15 residues. DNA for the CDR3: TGTGCCAGCAGTTCACGGAGCGGGAGTTTGTCCGAGCAGTACTTC. Its translation is CASSSRSGSLSEQYF.

The V call is TRBV14, the J call TRBJ2-2; D may be TRBD1 (5 bases). V was cut by 4 bases and J by 5 bases, with 23 bases left in between. The CDR3 totals 18 residues. Germline CDR1 is SGHDN and CDR2 is FVKESK. The CDR3 spells CASSRRGTRDSVTGELFF. Written as DNA, the CDR3 is TGTGCCAGCAGCCGCCGTGGCACCAGGGATTCCGTTACCGGGGAGCTGTTTTTT. Full variable domain (remainder filled in from reference TRBV14 and TRBJ2-2): EAGVTQFPSHSVIEKGQTVTLRCDPISGHDNLYWYRRVMGKEIKFLLHFVKESKQDESGMPNNRFLAERTGGTYSTLKVQPAELEDSGVYFCASSRRGTRDSVTGELFFGEGSRLTVL.

The chain employs TRBV7-2 and TRBJ2-3; possible D gene TRBD2, 6 bases. This CDR3 has 14 residues. CDR1 and CDR2 (germline): SGHTA, FQGNSA. Between the trimmed V and J ends, which lost 5 bases and 2 bases, there was a span of 11 bases. The CDR3 DNA follows: TGTGCCAGCAGCCCGACTAGAAACACAGATACGCAGTATTTT. This encodes CASSPTRNTDTQYF. Together with reference TRBV7-2 and TRBJ2-3, the CDR3 gives the full variable domain: GAGVSQSPSNKVTEKGKDVELRCDPISGHTALYWYRQSLGQGLEFLIYFQGNSAPDKSGLPSDRFSAERTGGSVSTLTIQRTQQEDSAVYLCASSPTRNTDTQYFGPGTRLTVL.

The V gene is TRBV19, the J gene TRBJ1-3, with 8 bases fitting TRBD1. J was trimmed by 2 bases and V by 7 bases; bases with no gene match: 10. Germline V gene lookup returns CDR1 LNHDA and CDR2 SQIVND (reference sequence). This CDR3 has 16 residues. The CDR3, as DNA: TGTGCCAGTACCCCGGACAGGGTTCGTCCTGGAAACACCATATATTTT. It codes for CASTPDRVRPGNTIYF. Variable domain in full (rest from reference TRBV19 and TRBJ1-3): DGGITQSPKYLFRKEGQNVTLSCEQNLNHDAMYWYRQDPGQGLRLIYYSQIVNDFQKGDIAEGYSVSREKKESFPLTVTSAQKNPTAFYLCASTPDRVRPGNTIYFGEGSWLTVV.

This clone was observed once. The conserved final phenylalanine or tryptophan is absent from the CDR3, which likely points to a read error. It is unclear where the CDR3 begins or ends on the DNA, so no DNA is shown, and the CDR3 is as TCRdb lists it. The chain uses TRBV5-6 and TRBJ1-2; TRBD1, the table's D call, was not compared with the DNA. CDR1 is SGHDT and CDR2 is YYEEEE in the germline V gene. The CDR3 sequence runs 14 residues, both termini included. The CDR3 spells CASSSPRRTGGPTL.

This clone has ten or more counts. The chain carries TRBV19 and TRBJ1-2, with D perhaps matching TRBD1 (6 bases). CDR3 length: 15 residues. Germline V gene data show CDR1 as LNHDA and CDR2 as SQIVND (reference sequence). The germline V and J ends were trimmed by 10 bases and 4 bases, with 22 bases remaining between them. The CDR3 DNA sequence: TGTGCCACTTCGGCAGTTCAGGGGACCACCTATGGCTACACCTTC. Protein: CATSAVQGTTYGYTF.

The chain carries TRBV30 and TRBJ2-7; the match to TRBD2 covers 7 bases. Looked up from germline, CDR1 is GTSNPN and CDR2 is SVGIG (reference sequence). With 8 bases clipped from V and 7 bases from J, the junction kept 14 bases outside the gene matches. The CDR3 is made up of 13 amino acids. DNA of the CDR3: TGTGCCCGGGGCGAGACGGCCGGGGGGGAGCAGTACTTC. It codes for CARGETAGGEQYF.

The chain couples TRBV11-1 to TRBJ2-7; 8 bases map to TRBD1. This CDR3 has 15 residues. Germline V lookup: CDR1 SGHAT, CDR2 FQDESV (reference sequence). V was clipped by 1 base and J by 5 bases; unmatched bases: 7. The CDR3 reads CASSLEGQGIHEQYF. The CDR3 DNA reads TGTGCCAGCAGCTTAGAAGGACAGGGAATCCACGAGCAGTACTTC.

This rearrangement joins TRBV10-2 to TRBJ1-5; D perhaps matches TRBD1 (5 bases). This CDR3 is 13 amino acids long. Deletions cut 3 bases from V and 7 bases from J, with 10 bases between. Looked up from germline, CDR1 is WSHSY and CDR2 is SAAADI. CDR3 in DNA: TGCGCCAGCAGTGAAGCGTGGGGCCAGCCCCAGCATTTT. Its protein is CASSEAWGQPQHF.

This rearrangement joins TRBV20-1 to TRBJ2-1, with 9 nucleotides matching TRBD2. The germline gives CDR1 DFQATT, CDR2 SNEGSKA (reference sequence). V shed 3 bases, J shed 1 base, and the junction held 13 bases outside the gene matches. This CDR3 is 18 amino acids long. The CDR3, as DNA: TGCAGTGCTAGTGGGGCGCGGGAGGGATTTAATTCCTACAATGAGCAGTTCTTC. The encoded protein is CSASGAREGFNSYNEQFF.

This clone came up once. The CDR3 DNA reads TGCGCCAGCAGCCATACTACAGGGGCGGGAAGACCTGAAGCTTTCTTT. This sequence encodes CASSHTTGAGRPEAFF. The gene calls are TRBV4-1 and TRBJ1-1; 7 nucleotides align to TRBD1. The germline V gene encodes CDR1 MGHRA and CDR2 YSYEKL. The length of the CDR3 is 16 residues. The ends lost 3 bases at V and 6 bases at J; junction bases unmatched: 13.

CDR3 residues: CASTDGGSGADTQYF. In nucleotides, the CDR3 is TGTGCCAGCACGGACGGCGGGTCGGGGGCAGATACGCAGTATTTT. The chain joins TRBV28 to TRBJ2-3; possibly TRBD2 for D (6 bases). The germline CDR1 and CDR2 sequences are MDHEN and SYDVKM. CDR3 size: 15 residues. V was shortened by 7 bases and J by 4 bases, with 18 bases between the two germline ends.

This chain joins TRBV30 and TRBJ2-4, with a weak D call TRBD2 (6 bases). Trimming pared 2 bases from V and 0 bases from J, leaving 11 bases between. Germline values: CDR1 GTSNPN, CDR2 SVGIG (reference sequence). The CDR3 sequence is 15 residues long. The CDR3: CAWSFGGVAKNIQYF. The CDR3 nucleotides read TGTGCCTGGAGTTTTGGAGGGGTAGCCAAAAACATTCAGTACTTC.

The V gene is TRBV7-8, the J gene TRBJ2-7; D remains unclear. The CDR3 is 14 residues long. Germline V gene lookup returns CDR1 SGHVS and CDR2 FQNEAQ. V shed 4 bases and J shed 0 bases, with 10 bases lying between them. The CDR3 region has the DNA TGTGCCAGCAGCTCAGCCCACTCCTCCTACGAGCAGTACTTC. This sequence encodes CASSSAHSSYEQYF.

This sequence joins TRBV5-1 and TRBJ2-2; 7 bases are shared with TRBD2. CDR3 size: 14 residues. After removal of 4 bases from V and 4 bases from J, the junction contained 4 bases not matched to a gene. Germline CDR1 SGHRS, CDR2 YFSETQ. CDR3 DNA: TGCGCCAGCAGCCCTAGCGGAACCACCGGGGAGCTGTTTTTT. Translation gives CASSPSGTTGELFF.

This clone was counted a few times. The rearrangement joins TRBV27 to TRBJ2-7; the match to TRBD2 covers 12 bases. The CDR3 consists of 14 residues. Trimming at V came to 6 bases and at J to 3 bases, leaving 3 bases not matched to a gene. Germline CDR1 MNHEY, CDR2 SMNVEV (reference sequence). CDR3 in DNA: TGTGCCAGCAGCCAGACTAGCGGGGGCTACGAGCAGTACTTC. This sequence encodes CASSQTSGGYEQYF.

The rearrangement joins TRBV9 to TRBJ2-7; D is perhaps TRBD2 (5 bases). CDR3 length: 12 amino acids. Germline CDR1 is SGDLS and CDR2 is YYNGEE. The V gene lost 0 bases and the J gene lost 9 bases, with 10 bases spanning the gap. The CDR3 DNA is TGTGCCAGCAGCGTAGGGCAAGAGGGGCAGTACTTC. This translates into CASSVGQEGQYF.

V gene TRBV19 combines with J gene TRBJ2-7, with 10 bases identical to TRBD1. CDR1 is LNHDA, CDR2 SQIVND, per germline (reference sequence). The trim removed 6 bases at V and 9 bases at J, leaving 8 bases unmatched. This CDR3 has 13 residues. CDR3 nucleotide sequence: TGTGCCAGTAGCCGCCGGGACAGGGGCTGGCAGTACTTC. Translation gives CASSRRDRGWQYF.

This chain connects TRBV19 to TRBJ2-1; 9 bases match TRBD2. CDR3 size: 16 residues. In germline, CDR1 is LNHDA, CDR2 SQIVND (reference sequence). Germline trimming cut 5 bases from V and 3 bases from J; bases unmatched to any gene: 8. The CDR3 DNA is TGTGCCAGTAGTTTTCGCGGTAGCGGGGGCTACAATGAGCAGTTCTTC. It specifies CASSFRGSGGYNEQFF.

V is TRBV6-5 and J is TRBJ1-4; perhaps TRBD1 as D (6 bases). The CDR3 totals 13 residues. Trimming stripped 9 bases from V and 8 bases from J, with 16 bases between. Germline V gives CDR1 MNHEY, CDR2 SVGAGI. CDR3 residues: CASQRQVAEKLFF. For the CDR3, the DNA is TGTGCCAGTCAACGACAGGTAGCAGAAAAACTGTTTTTT.